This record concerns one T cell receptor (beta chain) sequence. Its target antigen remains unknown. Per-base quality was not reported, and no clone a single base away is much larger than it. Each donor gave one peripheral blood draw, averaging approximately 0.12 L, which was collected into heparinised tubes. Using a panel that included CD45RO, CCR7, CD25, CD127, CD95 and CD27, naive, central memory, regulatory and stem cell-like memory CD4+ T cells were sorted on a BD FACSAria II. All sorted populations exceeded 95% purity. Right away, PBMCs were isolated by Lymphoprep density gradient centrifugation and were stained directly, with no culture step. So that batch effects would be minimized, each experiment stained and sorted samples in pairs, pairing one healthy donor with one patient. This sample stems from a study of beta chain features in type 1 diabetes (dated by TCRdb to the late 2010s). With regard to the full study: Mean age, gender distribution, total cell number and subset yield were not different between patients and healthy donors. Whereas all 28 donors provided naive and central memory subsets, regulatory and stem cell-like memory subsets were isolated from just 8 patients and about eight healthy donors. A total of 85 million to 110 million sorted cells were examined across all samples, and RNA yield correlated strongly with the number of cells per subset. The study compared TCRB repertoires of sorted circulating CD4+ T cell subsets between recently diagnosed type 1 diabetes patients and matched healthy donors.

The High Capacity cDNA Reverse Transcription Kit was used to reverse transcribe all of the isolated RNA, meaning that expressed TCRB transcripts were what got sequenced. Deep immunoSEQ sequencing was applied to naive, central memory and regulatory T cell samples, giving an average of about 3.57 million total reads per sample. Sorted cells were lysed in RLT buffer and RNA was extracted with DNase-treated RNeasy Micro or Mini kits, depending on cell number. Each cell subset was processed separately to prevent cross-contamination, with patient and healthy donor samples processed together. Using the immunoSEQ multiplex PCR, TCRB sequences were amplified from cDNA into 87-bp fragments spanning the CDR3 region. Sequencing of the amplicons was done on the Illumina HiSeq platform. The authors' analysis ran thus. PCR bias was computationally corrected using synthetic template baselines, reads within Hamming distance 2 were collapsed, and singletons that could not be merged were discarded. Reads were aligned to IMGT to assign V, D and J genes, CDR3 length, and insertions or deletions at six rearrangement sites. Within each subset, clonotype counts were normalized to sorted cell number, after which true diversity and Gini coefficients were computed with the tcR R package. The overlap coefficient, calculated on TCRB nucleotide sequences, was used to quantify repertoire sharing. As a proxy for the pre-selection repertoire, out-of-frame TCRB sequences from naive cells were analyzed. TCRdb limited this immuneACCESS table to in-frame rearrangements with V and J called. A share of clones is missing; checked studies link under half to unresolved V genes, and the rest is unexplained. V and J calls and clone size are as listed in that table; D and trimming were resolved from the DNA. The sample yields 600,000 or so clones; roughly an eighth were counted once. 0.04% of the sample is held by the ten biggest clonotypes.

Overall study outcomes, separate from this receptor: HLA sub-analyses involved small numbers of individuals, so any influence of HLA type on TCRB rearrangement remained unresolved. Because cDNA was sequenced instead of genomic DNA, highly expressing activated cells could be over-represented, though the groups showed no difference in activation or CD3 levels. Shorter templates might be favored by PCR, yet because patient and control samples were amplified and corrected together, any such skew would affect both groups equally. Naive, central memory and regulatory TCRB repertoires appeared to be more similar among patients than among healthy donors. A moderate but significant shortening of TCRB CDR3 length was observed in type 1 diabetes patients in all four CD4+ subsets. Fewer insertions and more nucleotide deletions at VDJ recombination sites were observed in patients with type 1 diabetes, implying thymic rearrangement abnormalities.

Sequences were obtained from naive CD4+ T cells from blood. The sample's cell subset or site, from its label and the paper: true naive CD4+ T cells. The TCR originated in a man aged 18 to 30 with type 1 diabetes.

The DNA reads as follows: TGCAGGGCTCATGCGGGACAGGGTATGGGGACTGAAGCTTTCTTT. Its translation is CRAHAGQGMGTEAFF. The sequence joins TRBV29-1 to TRBJ1-1, with TRBD1 matching 9 junction bases. Including the terminal cysteine and phenylalanine, the CDR3 comprises 15 residues. Only the CDR3 DNA is retained, 45 bases long and in frame from the first base. The germline V gene yields SQVTM for CDR1 and ANQGSEA for CDR2.